This T cell receptor (beta chain) was captured in a study of cytomegalovirus exposure and HLA in healthy donors. Overall study context: The approximately 110 validation repertoires and the 666 first-cohort repertoires shared a platform, a later analysis reported. Study outcomes and limitations: First-cohort TCR clusters tended to co-occur in the roughly 130 validation repertoires, a later analysis found. Usually a TCR sequence was rare, but some public TCRs were found in many donors. A few CMV-associated chains proved CMV antigen-specific in vitro.

Trimming left V 0 bases short and J 7 bases short, with 12 bases between. Germline V lookup: CDR1 PRHDT, CDR2 FYEKMQ (reference sequence). This CDR3 is 14 amino acids long. Profiling relied on immunoSEQ multiplex PCR, and the TCRdb table lists in-frame clones only, not all of them. The sample lists fewer than 200,000 clones, approximately 81% occurring once. This clone has only one observation. Its target is unknown. The sequencing sample was made of PBMCs. The V and J genes are TRBV13 and TRBJ1-2; D is ambiguous. The origin of this receptor is a man aged 18 to 30 in good health and CMV-seropositive. CDR3 sequence: CASSLGGELGGYTF. CDR3 nucleotide sequence: TGTGCCAGCAGCTTAGGGGGAGAACTAGGTGGCTACACCTTC.